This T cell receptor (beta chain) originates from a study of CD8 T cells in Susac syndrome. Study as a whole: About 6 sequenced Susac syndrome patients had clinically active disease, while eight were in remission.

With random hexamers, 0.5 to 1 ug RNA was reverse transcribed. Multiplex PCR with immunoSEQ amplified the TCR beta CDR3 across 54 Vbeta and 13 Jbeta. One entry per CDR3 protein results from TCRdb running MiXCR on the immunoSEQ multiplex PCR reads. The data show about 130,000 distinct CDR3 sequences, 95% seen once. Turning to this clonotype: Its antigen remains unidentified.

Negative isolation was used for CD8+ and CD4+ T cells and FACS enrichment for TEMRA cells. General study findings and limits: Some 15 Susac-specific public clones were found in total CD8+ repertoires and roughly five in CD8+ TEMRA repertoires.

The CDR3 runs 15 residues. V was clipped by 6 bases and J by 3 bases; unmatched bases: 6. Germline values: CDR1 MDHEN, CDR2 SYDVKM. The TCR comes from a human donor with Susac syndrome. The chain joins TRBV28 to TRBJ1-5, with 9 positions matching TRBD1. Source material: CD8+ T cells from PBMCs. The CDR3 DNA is TGTGCCAGCAGCCGGACAGGGGAGGACAATCAGCCCCAGCATTTT. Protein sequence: CASSRTGEDNQPQHF.